What follows are 14 T cell receptor beta chains derived from one specimen sequenced in a study of T cells after somatic rescue of genetic block. TCRdb keeps only in-frame clones here, not all; method: immunoSEQ multiplex PCR. The top ten hold approximately 1.5% of the sample, which has 85,000 to 90,000 clones, over 80% seen once. The sample was peripheral blood mononuclear cells (PBMCs). These receptors came from a woman between 18 and 30 years old.

The V gene is TRBV4-3, the J gene TRBJ2-1; 8 nucleotides line up with TRBD2. Germline loops: CDR1 LGHNA, CDR2 YSLEER. The CDR3 runs 15 residues. J gave up 4 bases and V 1 base, and 3 bases lay outside the gene matches. CDR3 nucleotides: TGCGCCAGCAGCCAAGCGGGGGGGGCGTACAATGAGCAGTTCTTC. Encoded protein: CASSQAGGAYNEQFF.

This clone occurred once. V gene TRBV5-1 combines with J gene TRBJ2-1; 8 bases match TRBD2. Per germline, CDR1 SGHRS and CDR2 YFSETQ. The CDR3 runs to 14 residues. The junction had 4 bases not matched to a gene; V was cut back by 4 bases and J by 4 bases. The CDR3 region is CASSLLADYNEQFF. CDR3 DNA sequence: TGCGCCAGCAGCCTACTAGCGGATTACAATGAGCAGTTCTTC.

CDR3 DNA: TGTGCCAGCAGAACCGACAGGGGCCATGGCTACACCTTC. Its translation: CASRTDRGHGYTF. V gene TRBV6-5 combines with J gene TRBJ1-2; 8 nucleotides match TRBD1. Unmatched junction bases numbered 6, after V lost 6 bases and J lost 6 bases. The CDR3 runs to 13 residues. In germline, CDR1 is MNHEY, CDR2 SVGAGI.

The chain employs TRBV6-6 and TRBJ2-1; TRBD2 agrees at 9 bases. The germline CDR1 and CDR2 sequences are MNHNY and SVGAGI (reference sequence). The CDR3 is 13 amino acids. Trimming at V came to 4 bases and at J to 7 bases, leaving 2 bases not matched to a gene. This CDR3 is CASSSGLANEQFF. CDR3 in DNA: TGTGCCAGCAGTTCCGGACTAGCGAATGAGCAGTTCTTC.

This clone was counted between two and nine times. The CDR3 DNA is TGTGCCAGCAGTGAGACTTGGGGCGGGCAGCCCCAGCATTTT. Its protein is CASSETWGGQPQHF. This chain uses TRBV6-4 with TRBJ1-5; perhaps TRBD1 as D (5 bases). This CDR3 comprises 14 residues. CDR1 MRHNA and CDR2 SNTAGT come from the germline V gene. V lost 3 bases to trimming and J lost 7 bases, with 13 bases between them.

Points on this clone: The junction departs from germline at one end; a sequencing error may be responsible. The V call is TRBV15, the J call TRBJ1-2; D is uncertain. The CDR3 runs to 11 residues. From germline, CDR1 is LNHNV and CDR2 YYDKDF (reference sequence). CDR3 in DNA: TGTGCCGCCAGCCGGGAGGGCTTTCTCGCCTTC. Its translation: CAASREGFLAF. Variable domain in full (rest from reference TRBV15 and TRBJ1-2): DAMVIQNPRYQVTQFGKPVTLSCSQTLNHNVMYWYQQKSSQAPKLLFHYYDKDFNNEADTPDNFQSRRPNTSFCFLDIRSPGLGDTAMYLCAASREGFLAFGSGTRLTVV.

The chain is built from TRBV15 and TRBJ1-1; weak D call: TRBD1 (6 bases). Germline V gives CDR1 LNHNV, CDR2 YYDKDF (reference sequence). V shed 8 bases and J shed 4 bases, with 11 bases lying between them. The CDR3 loop spans 12 amino acids. DNA of the CDR3: TGTGCCACCGGAATGGGGGCCACTGAAGCTTTCTTT. This codes for CATGMGATEAFF.

This chain joins TRBV10-1 and TRBJ2-5; tentatively, D is TRBD1 (7 bases). CDR3 length: 14 residues. Germline V gene data show CDR1 as WNHNN and CDR2 as SYGVQD (reference sequence). Trimming took 8 bases from V and 5 from J, leaving 18 bases between them. CDR3 residues: CASSGQTRGETQYF. CDR3 in DNA: TGCGCCAGCTCGGGACAGACACGGGGGGAGACCCAGTACTTC.

This chain links TRBV11-2 with TRBJ2-2; TRBD2 aligns across 13 bases. CDR1 and CDR2 (germline): SGHAT, FQNNGV. Losses at the gene ends were 3 bases for V and 5 bases for J; bases not matched to a gene: 3. The CDR3 contains 16 residues. The CDR3 bases are TGTGCCAGCAGCTTGCGGACTAGCGGGAGAACCGGGGAGCTGTTTTTT. Its protein is CASSLRTSGRTGELFF. Complete variable domain (other parts from reference TRBV11-2 and TRBJ2-2): EAGVAQSPRYKIIEKRQSVAFWCNPISGHATLYWYQQILGQGPKLLIQFQNNGVVDDSQLPKDRFSAERLKGVDSTLKIQPAKLEDSAVYLCASSLRTSGRTGELFFGEGSRLTVL.

The V call is TRBV19, the J call TRBJ2-1, with 7 bases that match TRBD1. Germline assignment: CDR1 LNHDA and CDR2 SQIVND (reference sequence). The CDR3 has 14 amino acids. Trimming cost V 5 bases and J 2 bases; bases outside gene matches: 3. Here the CDR3 DNA reads TGTGCCAGTAGTGGGGGACAGACCTACAATGAGCAGTTCTTC. Protein: CASSGGQTYNEQFF.

V gene TRBV11-3 combines with J gene TRBJ2-6; the match to TRBD1 covers 7 bases. V was clipped by 6 bases and J by 8 bases; unmatched bases: 4. The CDR3 extends over 13 amino acids. The germline V gene has CDR1 SGHNT and CDR2 YENEEA. The CDR3 sequence is CASRPTGTNVLTF. The CDR3 DNA is TGTGCCAGCAGACCGACAGGGACCAACGTCCTGACTTTC.

The chain combines TRBV28 with TRBJ1-4; D call uncertain. From germline, CDR1 is MDHEN and CDR2 SYDVKM. The V end lost 6 bases, the J end lost 8 bases, and 13 bases lay between the germline ends. The CDR3 runs to 13 residues. The CDR3 here is CASSLQHWEKLFF. In nucleotides, the CDR3 is TGTGCCAGCAGCCTCCAACACTGGGAAAAACTGTTTTTT.

The gene calls are TRBV27 and TRBJ1-4; 8 positions agree with TRBD1. Per germline, CDR1 MNHEY and CDR2 SMNVEV (reference sequence). The CDR3 totals 12 residues. J was trimmed by 12 bases and V by 5 bases; bases with no gene match: 5. The CDR3 DNA sequence: TGTGCCAGCAGTCCAAGGACAGGGCAACTGTTTTTT. Residues: CASSPRTGQLFF. The whole variable domain, filled in from reference TRBV27 and TRBJ1-4, reads EAQVTQNPRYLITVTGKKLTVTCSQNMNHEYMSWYRQDPGLGLRQIYYSMNVEVTDKGDVPEGYKVSRKEKRNFPLILESPSPNQTSLYFCASSPRTGQLFFGSGTQLSVL.

The rearrangement uses TRBV18 and TRBJ2-7, with a tentative D call TRBD2 (6 bases). The CDR3 has 14 residues. The germline V gene has CDR1 KGHSH and CDR2 LQKENI. V was cut by 3 bases and J by 7 bases, with 16 bases left in between. The CDR3 sequence: CASSPRDSKAEQYF. For the CDR3, the DNA is TGTGCCAGCTCACCCCGGGACTCCAAGGCAGAGCAGTACTTC.